Presented here are 8 T cell receptor beta chains from one specimen sequenced in a study of graft-versus-host responses after intestinal transplantation. No antigen is known for these receptors. The method was immunoSEQ multiplex PCR; TCRdb's version includes in-frame clones alone and lacks a portion of them. The sample records about 97,000 clones, roughly 91% being singletons. The specimen was unstimulated CD4+ T cells sorted from spleen or lymph node cells, collected before transplant. These TCRs come from a human donor who was the organ donor for an intestinal transplant.

This clone has just one count. V and J are TRBV9 and TRBJ2-7; 7 bases agree with TRBD2. The CDR3 spans 14 residues. Germline CDR1 is SGDLS and CDR2 is YYNGEE. Losses at the gene ends were 1 base for V and 3 bases for J; bases not matched to a gene: 4. The CDR3 is CASSVTSAGYEQYF. CDR3 DNA: TGTGCCAGCAGCGTAACTAGCGCGGGCTACGAGCAGTACTTC.

The CDR3: CASSLGGLKETQYF. The CDR3 DNA reads TGTGCCAGCAGCTTGGGGGGGCTAAAGGAGACCCAGTACTTC. The rearrangement uses TRBV7-8 and TRBJ2-5; possibly TRBD2 for D (7 bases). CDR1 and CDR2 from the germline V gene are SGHVS and FQNEAQ. The V gene lost 3 bases and the J gene lost 5 bases, with 13 bases spanning the gap. The CDR3 spans 14 residues.

The chain employs TRBV7-2 and TRBJ2-1; TRBD2 matches 8 bases. Germline values: CDR1 SGHTA, CDR2 FQGNSA. Trimming at V came to 1 base and at J to 12 bases, leaving 8 bases not matched to a gene. The CDR3 contains 14 residues. The CDR3: CASSLGTSGRGQFF. Written as DNA, the CDR3 is TGTGCCAGCAGCTTAGGTACTAGCGGACGAGGGCAGTTCTTC.

The V call is TRBV27, the J call TRBJ2-7, with D tentatively TRBD1 (5 bases). Germline CDR1 and CDR2: MNHEY and SMNVEV (reference sequence). The CDR3 runs 14 residues. V lost 5 bases, J lost 2 bases, and 13 bases lay in between. The CDR3 DNA is TGTGCCAGCAGTACAAGGGGTCACCCCTACGAGCAGTACTTC. Translated: CASSTRGHPYEQYF.

V gene TRBV4-2 combines with J gene TRBJ2-7, with D possibly matching TRBD2 (5 bases). This CDR3 is 15 amino acids long. V was trimmed by 0 bases and J by 4 bases, leaving 13 bases between them. CDR1 and CDR2 from the germline V gene are LGHNA and YNFKEQ. The CDR3 sequence is CASSQEEGPGYEQYF. CDR3 nucleotides: TGTGCCAGCAGCCAAGAAGAGGGCCCAGGTTACGAGCAGTACTTC.

The gene calls are TRBV14 and TRBJ1-4; 7 positions agree with TRBD1. Germline assignment: CDR1 SGHDN and CDR2 FVKESK. V shed 2 bases, J shed 9 bases, and the junction held 6 bases outside the gene matches. This CDR3 has 14 residues. In DNA form, the CDR3 reads TGTGCCAGCAGCCAAAGTAGGGGGCTGCAAAAACTGTTTTTT. This gives the protein CASSQSRGLQKLFF.

J is TRBJ1-3 and V is TRBV12-5; 10 bases match TRBD1. This CDR3 is built from 19 residues. From germline, CDR1 is LGHNT and CDR2 FRNRAP. V shed 0 bases and J 4 bases; nucleotides not matched to a gene: 12. CDR3 amino acids: CASGLVQMVGTGVGNTIYF. CDR3 in DNA: TGTGCTAGTGGTTTGGTACAAATGGTCGGGACAGGGGTCGGAAACACCATATATTTT.

This chain connects TRBV30 to TRBJ1-1; D may be TRBD1 (5 bases). Looked up from germline, CDR1 is GTSNPN and CDR2 is SVGIG (reference sequence). The CDR3 has 15 residues. V was clipped by 1 base and J by 4 bases, with 16 bases between them. Written as DNA, the CDR3 is TGTGCCTGGAGTGAAGGCGTCAGGGTCACCACTGAAGCTTTCTTT. Translating gives CAWSEGVRVTTEAFF.